This T cell receptor beta chain was found in a study of shared clonotypes between healthy human individuals. Naive CD45RA+ and memory CD45RA-negative subsets were split from CD4+ cells. The ends were cut back, 8 bases at V and 3 bases at J, with 13 bases in the middle. From germline, CDR1 is WSHSY and CDR2 SAAADI. The CDR3 contains 13 residues. As originally analysed: ImmunoSEQ gave junction-only sequences without quality scores, so filtering differed. TCRdb's table, derived via immunoSEQ multiplex PCR, lists solely in-frame clones and lacks some. The DNA was the basis for D and trimming; V, J and clone size are from that table. The data show more than 1,200,000 clones, approximately 98.5% seen once.

This TCR derives from a man younger than 45 in good health. The chain is built from TRBV10-2 and TRBJ1-2, with D hard to call. Sequences were obtained from naive CD4+ T cells sorted from blood. Indicated subset: CD45RA+ positively selected. CDR3 residues: CASAELPYYGYTF. CDR3 sequence (DNA): TGCGCCAGCGCGGAACTCCCGTACTATGGCTACACCTTC.